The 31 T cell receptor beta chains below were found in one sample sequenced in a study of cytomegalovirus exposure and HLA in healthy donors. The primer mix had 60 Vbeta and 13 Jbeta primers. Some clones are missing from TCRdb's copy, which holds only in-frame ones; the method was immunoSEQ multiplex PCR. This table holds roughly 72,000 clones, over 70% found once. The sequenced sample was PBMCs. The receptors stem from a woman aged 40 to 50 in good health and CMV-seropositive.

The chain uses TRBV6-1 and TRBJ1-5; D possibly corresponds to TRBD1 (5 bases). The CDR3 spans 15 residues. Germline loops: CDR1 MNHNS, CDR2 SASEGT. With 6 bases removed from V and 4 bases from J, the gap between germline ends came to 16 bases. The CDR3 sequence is CASRKVDQGNQPQHF. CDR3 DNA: TGTGCCAGCAGAAAGGTGGACCAGGGTAATCAGCCCCAGCATTTT.

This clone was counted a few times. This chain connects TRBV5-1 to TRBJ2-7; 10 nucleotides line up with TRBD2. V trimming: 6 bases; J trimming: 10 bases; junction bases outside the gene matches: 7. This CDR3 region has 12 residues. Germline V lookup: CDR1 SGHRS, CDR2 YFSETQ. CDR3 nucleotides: TGCGCCAGCACTAGCGGGGGCGGAGGACAGTACTTC. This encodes CASTSGGGGQYF.

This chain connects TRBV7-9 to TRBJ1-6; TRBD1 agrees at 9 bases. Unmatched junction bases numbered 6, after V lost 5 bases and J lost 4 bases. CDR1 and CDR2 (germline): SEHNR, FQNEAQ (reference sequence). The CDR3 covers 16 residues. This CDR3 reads CASSAGTGFYNSPLHF. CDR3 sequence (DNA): TGTGCCAGCAGCGCCGGGACAGGGTTTTATAATTCACCCCTCCACTTT.

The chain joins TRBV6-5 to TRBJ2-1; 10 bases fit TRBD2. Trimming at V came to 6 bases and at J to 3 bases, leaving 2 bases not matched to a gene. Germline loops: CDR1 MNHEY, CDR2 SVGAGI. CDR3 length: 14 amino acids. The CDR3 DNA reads TGTGCCAGCAGAGTAGCGGGGGGCTACAATGAGCAGTTCTTC. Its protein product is CASRVAGGYNEQFF.

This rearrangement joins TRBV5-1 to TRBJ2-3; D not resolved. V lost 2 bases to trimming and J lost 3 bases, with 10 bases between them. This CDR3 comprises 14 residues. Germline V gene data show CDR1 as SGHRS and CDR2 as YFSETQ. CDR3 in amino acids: CASSFRGPTDTQYF. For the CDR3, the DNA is TGCGCCAGCAGCTTTCGAGGCCCAACAGATACGCAGTATTTT.

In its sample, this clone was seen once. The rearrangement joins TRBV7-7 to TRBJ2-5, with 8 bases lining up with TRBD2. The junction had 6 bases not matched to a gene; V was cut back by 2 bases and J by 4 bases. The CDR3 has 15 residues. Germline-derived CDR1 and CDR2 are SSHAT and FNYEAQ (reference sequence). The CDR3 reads CASSLSGRIGETQYF. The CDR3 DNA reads TGTGCCAGCAGCTTAAGCGGGAGAATAGGAGAGACCCAGTACTTC.

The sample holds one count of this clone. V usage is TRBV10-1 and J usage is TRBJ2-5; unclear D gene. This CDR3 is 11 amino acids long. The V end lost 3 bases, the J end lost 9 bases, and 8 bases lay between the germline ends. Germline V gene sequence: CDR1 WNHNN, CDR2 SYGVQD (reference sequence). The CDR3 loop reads CASSDLAAQYF. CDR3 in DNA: TGCGCCAGCAGTGACCTCGCGGCCCAGTACTTC.

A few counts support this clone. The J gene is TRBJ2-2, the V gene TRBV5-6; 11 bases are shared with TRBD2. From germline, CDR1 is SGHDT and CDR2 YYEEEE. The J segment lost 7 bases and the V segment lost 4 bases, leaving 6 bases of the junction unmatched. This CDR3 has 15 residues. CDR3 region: CASSLLAGEIGELFF. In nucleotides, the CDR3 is TGTGCCAGCAGCCTACTAGCGGGAGAGATCGGGGAGCTGTTTTTT.

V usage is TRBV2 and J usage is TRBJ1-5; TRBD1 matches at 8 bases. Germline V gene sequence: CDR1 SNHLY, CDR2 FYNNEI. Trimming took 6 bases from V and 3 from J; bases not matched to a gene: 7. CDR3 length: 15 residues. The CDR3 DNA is TGTGCCAGCAGGAGGACAGGGAGCAACAATCAGCCCCAGCATTTT. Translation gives CASRRTGSNNQPQHF. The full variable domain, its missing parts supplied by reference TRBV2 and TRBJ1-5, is EPEVTQTPSHQVTQMGQEVILRCVPISNHLYFYWYRQILGQKVEFLVSFYNNEISEKSEIFDDQFSVERPDGSNFTLKIRSTKLEDSAMYFCASRRTGSNNQPQHFGDGTRLSIL.

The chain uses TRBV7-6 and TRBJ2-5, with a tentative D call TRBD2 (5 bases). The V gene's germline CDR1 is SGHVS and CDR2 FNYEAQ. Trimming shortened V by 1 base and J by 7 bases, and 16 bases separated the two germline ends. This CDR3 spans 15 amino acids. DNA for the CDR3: TGTGCCAGCAGCTTAGATCAGCGGCTGGGTGGGACCCAGTACTTC. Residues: CASSLDQRLGGTQYF.

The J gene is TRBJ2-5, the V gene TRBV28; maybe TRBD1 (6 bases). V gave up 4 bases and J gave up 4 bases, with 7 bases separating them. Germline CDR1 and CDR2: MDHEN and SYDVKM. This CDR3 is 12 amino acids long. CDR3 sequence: CASSWGLETQYF. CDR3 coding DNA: TGTGCCAGCAGTTGGGGGCTAGAGACCCAGTACTTC.

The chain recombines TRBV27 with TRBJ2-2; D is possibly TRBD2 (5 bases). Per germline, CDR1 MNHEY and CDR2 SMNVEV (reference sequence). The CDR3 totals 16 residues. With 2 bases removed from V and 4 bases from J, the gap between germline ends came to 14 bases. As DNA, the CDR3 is TGTGCCAGCAGTTTAGTCCTAGCCGCCCCCACCGGGGAGCTGTTTTTT. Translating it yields CASSLVLAAPTGELFF.

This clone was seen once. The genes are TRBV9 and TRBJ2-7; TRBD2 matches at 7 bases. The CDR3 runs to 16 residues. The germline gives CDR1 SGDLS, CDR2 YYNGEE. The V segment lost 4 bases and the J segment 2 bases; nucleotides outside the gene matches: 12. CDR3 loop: CASSSTGSGTAYEQYF. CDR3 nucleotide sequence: TGTGCCAGCAGCTCCACCGGGAGCGGGACGGCCTACGAGCAGTACTTC.

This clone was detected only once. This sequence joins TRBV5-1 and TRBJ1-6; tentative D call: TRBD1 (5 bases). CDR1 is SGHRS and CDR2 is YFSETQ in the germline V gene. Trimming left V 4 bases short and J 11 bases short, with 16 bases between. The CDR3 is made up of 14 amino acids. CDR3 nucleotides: TGCGCCAGCAGCACCGGGGGGGGAGGGACACCCCTCCACTTT. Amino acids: CASSTGGGGTPLHF.

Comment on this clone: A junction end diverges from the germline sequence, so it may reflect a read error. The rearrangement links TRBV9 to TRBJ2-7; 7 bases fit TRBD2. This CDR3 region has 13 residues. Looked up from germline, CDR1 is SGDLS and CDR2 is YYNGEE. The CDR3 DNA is TGTGCCAGCAGCACCACCGGGACTACCTCCTTGAGCTTC. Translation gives CASSTTGTTSLSF.

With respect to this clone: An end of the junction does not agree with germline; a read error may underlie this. This chain's CDR3 is CASKGDGDTYEQHF. CDR3 sequence (DNA): TGCGCCAGCAAGGGGGACGGGGACACCTACGAGCAGCACTTC. This rearrangement joins TRBV5-1 to TRBJ2-7, with D perhaps matching TRBD1 (6 bases). Germline CDR1 SGHRS, CDR2 YFSETQ. The CDR3 is 14 residues long.

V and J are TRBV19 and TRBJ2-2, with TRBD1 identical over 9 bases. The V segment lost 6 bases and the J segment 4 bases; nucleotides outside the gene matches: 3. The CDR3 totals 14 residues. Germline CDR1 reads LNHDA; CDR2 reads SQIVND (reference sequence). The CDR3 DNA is TGTGCCAGTAGACAGGGGGCGGCCACCGGGGAGCTGTTTTTT. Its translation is CASRQGAATGELFF. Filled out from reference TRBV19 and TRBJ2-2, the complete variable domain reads DGGITQSPKYLFRKEGQNVTLSCEQNLNHDAMYWYRQDPGQGLRLIYYSQIVNDFQKGDIAEGYSVSREKKESFPLTVTSAQKNPTAFYLCASRQGAATGELFFGEGSRLTVL.

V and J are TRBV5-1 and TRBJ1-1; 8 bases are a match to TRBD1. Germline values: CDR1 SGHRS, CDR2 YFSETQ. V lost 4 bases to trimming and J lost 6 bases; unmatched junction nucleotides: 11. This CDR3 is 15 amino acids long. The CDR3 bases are TGCGCCAGCAGCACGCAACAGGGGGAAGGGGCTGAAGCTTTCTTT. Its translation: CASSTQQGEGAEAFF.

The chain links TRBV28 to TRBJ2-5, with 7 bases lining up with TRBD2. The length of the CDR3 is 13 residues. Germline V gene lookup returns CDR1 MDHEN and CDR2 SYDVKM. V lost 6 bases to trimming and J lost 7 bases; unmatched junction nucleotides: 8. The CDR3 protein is CASRGTTSGTQYF. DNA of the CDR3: TGTGCCAGCAGGGGGACTACCTCCGGGACCCAGTACTTC. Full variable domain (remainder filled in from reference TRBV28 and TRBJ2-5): DVKVTQSSRYLVKRTGEKVFLECVQDMDHENMFWYRQDPGLGLRLIYFSYDVKMKEKGDIPEGYSVSREKKERFSLILESASTNQTSMYLCASRGTTSGTQYFGPGTRLLVL.

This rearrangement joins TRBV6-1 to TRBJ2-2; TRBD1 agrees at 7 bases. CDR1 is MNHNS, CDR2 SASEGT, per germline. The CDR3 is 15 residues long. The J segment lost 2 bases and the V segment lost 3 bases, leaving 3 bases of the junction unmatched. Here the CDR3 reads CASSEGQLNTGELFF. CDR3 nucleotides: TGTGCCAGCAGTGAGGGACAGCTTAACACCGGGGAGCTGTTTTTT.

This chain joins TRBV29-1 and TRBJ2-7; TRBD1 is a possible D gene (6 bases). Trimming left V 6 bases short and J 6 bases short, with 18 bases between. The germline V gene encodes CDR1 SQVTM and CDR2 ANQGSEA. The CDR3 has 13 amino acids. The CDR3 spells CSVETTGFGEQYF. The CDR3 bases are TGCAGCGTCGAAACTACAGGGTTCGGCGAGCAGTACTTC.

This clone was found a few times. CDR3 nucleotide sequence: TGTGCCAGCAACACGAGGGCTGGACAGCCCCAGCATTTT. Residues: CASNTRAGQPQHF. This sequence joins TRBV6-1 and TRBJ1-5; D is unclear. The CDR3 sequence is 13 residues long. Germline V gene sequence: CDR1 MNHNS, CDR2 SASEGT. Trimming cost V 7 bases and J 7 bases, with 14 bases left between them.

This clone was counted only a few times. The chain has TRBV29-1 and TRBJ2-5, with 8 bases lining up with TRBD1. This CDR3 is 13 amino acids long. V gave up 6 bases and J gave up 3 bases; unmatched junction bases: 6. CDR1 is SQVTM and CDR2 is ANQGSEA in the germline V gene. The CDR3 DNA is TGCAGCGTACAGGGGGATTTAGAAGAGACCCAGTACTTC. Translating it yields CSVQGDLEETQYF. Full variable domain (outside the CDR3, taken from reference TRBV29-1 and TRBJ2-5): SAVISQKPSRDICQRGTSLTIQCQVDSQVTMMFWYRQQPGQSLTLIATANQGSEATYESGFVIDKFPISRPNLTFSTLTVSNMSPEDSSIYLCSVQGDLEETQYFGPGTRLLVL.

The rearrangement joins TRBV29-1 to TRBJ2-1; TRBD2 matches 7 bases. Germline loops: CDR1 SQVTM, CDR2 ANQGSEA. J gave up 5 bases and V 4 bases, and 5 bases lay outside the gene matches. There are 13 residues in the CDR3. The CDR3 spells CSVVAGVHNEQFF. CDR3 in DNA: TGCAGCGTTGTTGCGGGAGTACACAATGAGCAGTTCTTC.

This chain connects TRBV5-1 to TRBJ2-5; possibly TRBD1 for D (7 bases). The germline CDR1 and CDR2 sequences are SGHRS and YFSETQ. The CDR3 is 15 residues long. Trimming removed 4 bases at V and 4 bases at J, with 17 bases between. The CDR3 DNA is TGCGCCAGCAGCGGCCGACAGGGAGGACGAGAGACCCAGTACTTC. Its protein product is CASSGRQGGRETQYF.

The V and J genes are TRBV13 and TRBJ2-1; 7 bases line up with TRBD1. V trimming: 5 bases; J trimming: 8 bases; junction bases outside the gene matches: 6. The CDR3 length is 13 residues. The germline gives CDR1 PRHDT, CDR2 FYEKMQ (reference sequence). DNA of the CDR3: TGTGCCAGCAGCAAGACAGGGCGGGATGAGCAGTTCTTC. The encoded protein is CASSKTGRDEQFF.

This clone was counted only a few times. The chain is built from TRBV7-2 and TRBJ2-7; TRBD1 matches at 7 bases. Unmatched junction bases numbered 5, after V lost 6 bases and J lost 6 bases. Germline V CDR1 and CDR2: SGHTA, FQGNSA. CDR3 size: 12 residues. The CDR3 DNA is TGTGCCAGCAGTCGAACAGGGGTCGAGCAGTACTTC. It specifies CASSRTGVEQYF.

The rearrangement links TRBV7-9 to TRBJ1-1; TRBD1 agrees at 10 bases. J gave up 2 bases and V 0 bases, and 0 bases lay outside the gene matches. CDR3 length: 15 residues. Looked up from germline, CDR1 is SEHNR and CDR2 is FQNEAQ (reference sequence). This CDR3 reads CASSLATGGNTEAFF. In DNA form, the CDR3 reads TGTGCCAGCAGCTTAGCGACAGGGGGCAACACTGAAGCTTTCTTT.

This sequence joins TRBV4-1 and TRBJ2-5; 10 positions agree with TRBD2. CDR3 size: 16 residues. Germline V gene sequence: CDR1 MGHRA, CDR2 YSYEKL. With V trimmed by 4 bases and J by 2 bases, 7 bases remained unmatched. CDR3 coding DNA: TGCGCCAGCAGCCGAAAAGCGGGAGGGGAGCAAGAGACCCAGTACTTC. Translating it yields CASSRKAGGEQETQYF.

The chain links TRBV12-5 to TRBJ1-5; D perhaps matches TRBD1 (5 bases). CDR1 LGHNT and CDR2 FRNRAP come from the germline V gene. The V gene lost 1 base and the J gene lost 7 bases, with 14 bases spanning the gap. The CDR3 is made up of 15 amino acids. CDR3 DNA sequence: TGTGCTAGTGGTTTGGCCGGGGACGGAGGGCAGCCCCAGCATTTT. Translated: CASGLAGDGGQPQHF.

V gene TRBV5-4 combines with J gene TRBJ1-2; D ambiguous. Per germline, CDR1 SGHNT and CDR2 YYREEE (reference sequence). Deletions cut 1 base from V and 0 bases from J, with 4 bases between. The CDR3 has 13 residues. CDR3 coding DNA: TGTGCCAGCAGCTTGTCGGCTAACTATGGCTACACCTTC. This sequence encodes CASSLSANYGYTF.